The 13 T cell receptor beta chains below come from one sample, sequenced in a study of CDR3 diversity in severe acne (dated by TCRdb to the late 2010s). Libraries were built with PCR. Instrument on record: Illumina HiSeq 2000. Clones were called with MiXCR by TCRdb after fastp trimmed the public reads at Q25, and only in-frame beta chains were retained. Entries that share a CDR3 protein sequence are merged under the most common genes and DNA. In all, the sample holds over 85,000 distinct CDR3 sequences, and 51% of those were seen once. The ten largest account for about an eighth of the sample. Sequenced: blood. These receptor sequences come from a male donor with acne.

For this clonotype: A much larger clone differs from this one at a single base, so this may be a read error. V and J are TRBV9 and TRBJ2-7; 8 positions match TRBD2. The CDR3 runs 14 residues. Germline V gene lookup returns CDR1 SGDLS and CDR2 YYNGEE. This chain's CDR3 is CASSKREHTGEQHF. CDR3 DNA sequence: TGTGCCAGCAGTAAGCGGGAGCATACAGGCGAGCAGCACTTC.

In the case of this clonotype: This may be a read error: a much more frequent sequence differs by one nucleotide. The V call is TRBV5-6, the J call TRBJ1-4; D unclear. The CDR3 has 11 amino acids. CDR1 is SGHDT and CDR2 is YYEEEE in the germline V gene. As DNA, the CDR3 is TGTGCCAGCAGGGATACCGAAAGACTGTTTTTT. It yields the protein CASRDTERLFF.

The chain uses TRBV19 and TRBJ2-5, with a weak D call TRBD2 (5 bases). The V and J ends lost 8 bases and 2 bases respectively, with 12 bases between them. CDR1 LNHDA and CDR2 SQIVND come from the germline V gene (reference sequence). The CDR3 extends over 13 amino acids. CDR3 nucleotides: TGTGCCAGTTCCGGCCGGGGACAAGAGACCCAGTACTTC. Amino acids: CASSGRGQETQYF. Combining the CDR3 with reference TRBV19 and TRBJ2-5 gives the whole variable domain DGGITQSPKYLFRKEGQNVTLSCEQNLNHDAMYWYRQDPGQGLRLIYYSQIVNDFQKGDIAEGYSVSREKKESFPLTVTSAQKNPTAFYLCASSGRGQETQYFGPGTRLLVL.

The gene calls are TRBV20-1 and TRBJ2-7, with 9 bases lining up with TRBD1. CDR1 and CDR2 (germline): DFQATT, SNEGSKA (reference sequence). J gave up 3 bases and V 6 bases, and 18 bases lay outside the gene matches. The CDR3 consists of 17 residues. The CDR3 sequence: CSAHHGQGNPSYYEQYF. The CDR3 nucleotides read TGCAGTGCCCATCACGGACAGGGGAATCCTTCTTACTACGAGCAGTACTTC.

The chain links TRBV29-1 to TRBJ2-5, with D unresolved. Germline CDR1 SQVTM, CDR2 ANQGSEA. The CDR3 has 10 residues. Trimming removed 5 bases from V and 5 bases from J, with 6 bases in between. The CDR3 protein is CSVHQETQYF. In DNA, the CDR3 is TGCAGCGTTCATCAGGAGACCCAGTACTTC.

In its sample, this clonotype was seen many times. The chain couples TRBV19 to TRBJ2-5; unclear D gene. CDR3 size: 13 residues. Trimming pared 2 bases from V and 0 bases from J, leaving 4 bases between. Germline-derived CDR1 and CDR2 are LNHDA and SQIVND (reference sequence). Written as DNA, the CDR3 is TGTGCCAGTAGTATACAGGACCAAGAGACCCAGTACTTC. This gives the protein CASSIQDQETQYF.

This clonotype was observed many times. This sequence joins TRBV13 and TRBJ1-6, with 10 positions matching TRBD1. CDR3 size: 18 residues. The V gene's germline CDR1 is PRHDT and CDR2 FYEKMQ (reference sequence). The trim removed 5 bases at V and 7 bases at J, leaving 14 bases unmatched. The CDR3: CASSIGQGGARVNSPLHF. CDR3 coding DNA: TGTGCCAGCAGCATCGGACAGGGGGGAGCCCGAGTGAATTCACCCCTCCACTTT. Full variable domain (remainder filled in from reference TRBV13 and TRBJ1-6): AAGVIQSPRHLIKEKRETATLKCYPIPRHDTVYWYQQGPGQDPQFLISFYEKMQSDKGSIPDRFSAQQFSDYHSELNMSSLELGDSALYFCASSIGQGGARVNSPLHFGNGTRLTVT.

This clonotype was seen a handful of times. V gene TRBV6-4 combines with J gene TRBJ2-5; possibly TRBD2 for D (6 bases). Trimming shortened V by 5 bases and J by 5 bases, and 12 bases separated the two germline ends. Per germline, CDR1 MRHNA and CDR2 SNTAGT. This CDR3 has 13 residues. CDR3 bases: TGTGCCAGCAGTACGGGAGCTTCGGAGACCCAGTACTTC. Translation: CASSTGASETQYF.

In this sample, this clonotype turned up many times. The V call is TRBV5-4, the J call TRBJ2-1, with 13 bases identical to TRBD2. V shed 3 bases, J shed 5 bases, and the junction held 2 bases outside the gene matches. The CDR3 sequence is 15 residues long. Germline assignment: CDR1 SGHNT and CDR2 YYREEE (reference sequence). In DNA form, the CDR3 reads TGTGCCAGCAGCTCGGGACTAGCGGGGAACAATGAGCAGTTCTTC. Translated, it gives CASSSGLAGNNEQFF.

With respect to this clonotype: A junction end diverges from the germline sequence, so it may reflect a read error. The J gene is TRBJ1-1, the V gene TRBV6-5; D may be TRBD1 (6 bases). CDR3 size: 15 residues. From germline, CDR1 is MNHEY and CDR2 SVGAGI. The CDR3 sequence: CASSRQVQTATQAIF. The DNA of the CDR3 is TGTGCCAGCAGTAGACAGGTCCAGACGGCCACTCAAGCTATCTTT.

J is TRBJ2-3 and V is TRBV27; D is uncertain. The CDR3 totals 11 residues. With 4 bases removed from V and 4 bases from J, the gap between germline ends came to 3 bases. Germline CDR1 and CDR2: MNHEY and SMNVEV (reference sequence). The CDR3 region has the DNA TGTGCCAGCAGTTCTGCAGATACGCAGTATTTT. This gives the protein CASSSADTQYF.

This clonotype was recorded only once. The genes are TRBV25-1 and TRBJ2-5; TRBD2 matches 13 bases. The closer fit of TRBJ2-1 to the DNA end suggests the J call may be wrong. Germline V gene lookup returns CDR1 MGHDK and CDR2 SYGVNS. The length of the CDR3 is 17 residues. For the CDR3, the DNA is TGTGCCAGCGCAAGGGGTCACGGACTAGCGGGAGACAATGAGCAGTTCTTC. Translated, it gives CASARGHGLAGDNEQFF.

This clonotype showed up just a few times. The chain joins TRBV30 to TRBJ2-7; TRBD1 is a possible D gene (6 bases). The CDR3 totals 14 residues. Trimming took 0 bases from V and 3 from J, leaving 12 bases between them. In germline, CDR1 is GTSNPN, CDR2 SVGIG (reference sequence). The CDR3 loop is CAWSVLETGYEQYV. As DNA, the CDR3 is TGTGCCTGGAGTGTACTGGAGACAGGCTACGAGCAGTACGTC.